This entry lists 26 T cell receptor beta chains sequenced from one sample in a study of blood T cell repertoires in COVID-19. Only in-frame clones appear in the TCRdb table, and some are missing; sequencing was by immunoSEQ multiplex PCR. The data show about 120,000 clones, about nine tenths seen once. Material: peripheral blood. The receptors were sampled from a human donor in a cohort sampled during active COVID-19.

This clone has more than one count but fewer than ten. Sequence at one end of the junction differs from germline and may be a read error. V usage is TRBV12-3 or TRBV12-4 and J usage is TRBJ2-7, with 8 nucleotides matching TRBD2. CDR3 length: 12 amino acids. CDR3 loop: CASRTTSGAVVF. CDR3 sequence (DNA): TGTGCCAGCAGAACTACTAGCGGAGCCGTCGTCTTC.

The chain recombines TRBV19 with TRBJ1-5, with 7 bases that match TRBD1. Germline V gives CDR1 LNHDA, CDR2 SQIVND (reference sequence). This CDR3 is 17 amino acids long. The junction had 12 bases not matched to a gene; V was cut back by 3 bases and J by 4 bases. The CDR3 nucleotides read TGTGCCAGTAGTATTAATCAGGGGGGTTGGAGTAATCAGCCCCAGCATTTT. This translates into CASSINQGGWSNQPQHF.

This clone was detected only once. The CDR3 loop reads CASSPNTGDTEAFF. The CDR3 DNA sequence: TGTGCCAGCTCACCTAATACAGGAGACACTGAAGCTTTCTTT. The chain employs TRBV18 and TRBJ1-1; TRBD1 might be the D (5 bases). The CDR3 loop spans 14 amino acids. Per the germline V gene, CDR1 is KGHSH and CDR2 is LQKENI. V was clipped by 3 bases and J by 3 bases, with 11 bases between them. The full variable domain, with the rest looked up from reference TRBV18 and TRBJ1-1, is NAGVMQNPRHLVRRRGQEARLRCSPMKGHSHVYWYRQLPEEGLKFMVYLQKENIIDESGMPKERFSAEFPKEGPSILRIQQVVRGDSAAYFCASSPNTGDTEAFFGQGTRLTVV.

The V gene is TRBV24-1, the J gene TRBJ2-3, with TRBD2 matching 11 bases. Trimming removed 5 bases from V and 2 bases from J; junction bases left unmatched: 11. This CDR3 region has 18 residues. The germline V gene has CDR1 KGHDR and CDR2 SFDVKD. The CDR3 coding sequence is TGTGCCACCAGTGGAGTAGCGGGAGGGCCAGGAGACACAGATACGCAGTATTTT. Encoded protein: CATSGVAGGPGDTDTQYF.

V gene TRBV18 combines with J gene TRBJ1-5, with D maybe TRBD1 (6 bases). CDR3 length: 16 amino acids. From germline, CDR1 is KGHSH and CDR2 LQKENI. Trimming stripped 3 bases from V and 0 bases from J, with 12 bases between. Written as DNA, the CDR3 is TGTGCCAGCTCACCGTTCGGACAGCGTAGCAATCAGCCCCAGCATTTT. Residues: CASSPFGQRSNQPQHF.

This chain uses TRBV5-8 with TRBJ2-4; D not resolved. Germline V lookup: CDR1 SGHTS, CDR2 YDEGEE. The CDR3 contains 15 residues. Trimming pared 2 bases from V and 0 bases from J, leaving 9 bases between. The CDR3 DNA sequence: TGTGCCAGCAGCTTTCGCGAACTAGCCAAAAACATTCAGTACTTC. It encodes CASSFRELAKNIQYF. Looking up the rest from reference TRBV5-8 and TRBJ2-4 gives the full variable domain: EAGVTQSPTHLIKTRGQQATLRCSPISGHTSVYWYQQALGLGLQFLLWYDEGEERNRGNFPPRFSGRQFPNYSSELNVNALELEDSALYLCASSFRELAKNIQYFGAGTRLSVL.

V usage is TRBV3-1 (or the pseudogene TRBV3-2) and J usage is TRBJ1-5; D might be TRBD1 (5 bases). Germline lookup yields CDR1 LGHDT and CDR2 YNNKEL (reference sequence). V lost 1 base and J lost 3, with 13 bases in between. This CDR3 comprises 16 residues. The CDR3 loop is CASSQGGARVNQPQHF. In DNA, the CDR3 is TGTGCCAGCAGCCAAGGCGGTGCCAGGGTCAATCAGCCCCAGCATTTT.

The rearrangement uses TRBV21-1 and TRBJ1-3; TRBD1 was called by the table and not checked on the DNA. TRBV21-1 is a documented pseudogene. The CDR3 is made up of 17 amino acids. The CDR3 DNA is TGTGCCAGCAGCAGAGACAGGGGACTCCTCTCTGGAAACACCATATATTTT. It codes for CASSRDRGLLSGNTIYF.

The rearrangement uses TRBV29-1 and TRBJ2-7, with TRBD1 as a possible D gene (5 bases). The CDR3 runs 16 residues. Deletions cut 0 bases from V and 0 bases from J, with 15 bases between. Germline CDR1 SQVTM, CDR2 ANQGSEA. In DNA, the CDR3 is TGCAGCGTTGAAGATCCTGGGGCGCTGAGCTCCTACGAGCAGTACTTC. This gives the protein CSVEDPGALSSYEQYF.

This clone was detected only once. The chain couples TRBV14 to TRBJ2-2, with 9 bases aligning to TRBD2. Trimming at V came to 0 bases and at J to 5 bases, leaving 10 bases not matched to a gene. The CDR3 runs 18 residues. Germline V gene lookup returns CDR1 SGHDN and CDR2 FVKESK. CDR3 sequence: CASSQDLLAGPGTGELFF. For the CDR3, the DNA is TGTGCCAGCAGCCAAGATCTACTAGCGGGCCCTGGGACCGGGGAGCTGTTTTTT.

This clone was recorded only once. V usage is TRBV18 and J usage is TRBJ2-2; the D is unclear. The CDR3 has 13 amino acids. The germline V gene has CDR1 KGHSH and CDR2 LQKENI. Trimming took off 5 bases at V and 6 bases at J, with 10 bases between the two ends. CDR3 sequence: CASSDLVAGELFF. CDR3 DNA: TGTGCCAGCTCAGACCTAGTGGCCGGGGAGCTGTTTTTT.

The chain has TRBV6-5 and TRBJ2-5, with 7 bases aligning to TRBD1. CDR3 length: 14 residues. The ends lost 2 bases at V and 5 bases at J; junction bases unmatched: 5. Germline V CDR1 and CDR2: MNHEY, SVGAGI. The CDR3 loop reads CASSYRSQGETQYF. The CDR3 DNA sequence: TGTGCCAGCAGTTACAGGTCACAGGGGGAGACCCAGTACTTC.

The chain joins TRBV11-2 to TRBJ1-2; TRBD1 matches at 8 bases. Germline lookup yields CDR1 SGHAT and CDR2 FQNNGV. The junction had 4 bases not matched to a gene; V was cut back by 0 bases and J by 4 bases. The CDR3 extends over 15 amino acids. As DNA, the CDR3 is TGTGCCAGCAGCTTAGACCGGACAGGGCTCTATGGCTACACCTTC. This encodes CASSLDRTGLYGYTF.

The chain links TRBV5-1 to TRBJ2-5; 9 bases are shared with TRBD2. The length of the CDR3 is 15 residues. Trimming removed 0 bases from V and 1 base from J; junction bases left unmatched: 1. Germline V gene sequence: CDR1 SGHRS, CDR2 YFSETQ. For the CDR3, the DNA is TGCGCCAGCAGCTTGGATAGCGGGGGCCAAGAGACCCAGTACTTC. Amino acids: CASSLDSGGQETQYF.

The chain couples TRBV6-5 to TRBJ2-6; 7 positions agree with TRBD2. V was clipped by 11 bases and J by 3 bases; unmatched bases: 7. The CDR3 contains 14 residues. The germline gives CDR1 MNHEY, CDR2 SVGAGI. CDR3 in amino acids: CAFVGEGGANVLTF. The CDR3 coding sequence is TGTGCCTTCGTCGGGGAGGGTGGGGCCAACGTCCTGACTTTC.

The rearrangement links TRBV25-1 to TRBJ1-2; D perhaps matches TRBD1 (5 bases). This CDR3 is 15 amino acids long. Trimming stripped 1 base from V and 0 bases from J, with 9 bases between. CDR1 is MGHDK, CDR2 SYGVNS, per germline. CDR3 sequence reads: CASSESARANYGYTF. The CDR3 nucleotides read TGTGCCAGCAGTGAATCGGCCAGGGCTAACTATGGCTACACCTTC.

This chain joins TRBV7-8 and TRBJ1-4; D unresolved. CDR1 is SGHVS, CDR2 FQNEAQ, per germline. This CDR3 is 16 amino acids long. The V gene lost 1 base and the J gene lost 6 bases, with 15 bases spanning the gap. Here the CDR3 DNA reads TGTGCCAGCAGCTTAGTTGAGGGTGAGGCGGATGAAAAACTGTTTTTT. Amino acids: CASSLVEGEADEKLFF.

J is TRBJ1-1 and V is TRBV11-2; D is unresolved. Germline assignment: CDR1 SGHAT and CDR2 FQNNGV. V was clipped by 5 bases and J by 1 base, with 8 bases between them. The CDR3 is 13 amino acids. CDR3: CASSTPGNTEAFF. The CDR3 region has the DNA TGTGCCAGCAGCACCCCAGGGAACACTGAAGCTTTCTTT.

This chain links TRBV24-1 with TRBJ2-3; maybe TRBD2 (5 bases). The CDR3 is made up of 14 amino acids. With 0 bases removed from V and 6 bases from J, the gap between germline ends came to 9 bases. The germline V gene has CDR1 KGHDR and CDR2 SFDVKD. Here the CDR3 DNA reads TGTGCCACCAGTGATTTGGCCAGAGGGGATACGCAGTATTTT. Its protein is CATSDLARGDTQYF.

The chain employs TRBV6-4 and TRBJ1-4; TRBD1 agrees at 10 bases. With 2 bases clipped from V and 4 bases from J, the junction kept 4 bases outside the gene matches. The CDR3 is 16 amino acids. Germline assignment: CDR1 MRHNA and CDR2 SNTAGT. This chain's CDR3 is CASSDLRDRGNEKLFF. The DNA of the CDR3 is TGTGCCAGCAGTGACCTACGGGACAGGGGTAATGAAAAACTGTTTTTT.

The chain is built from TRBV7-9 and TRBJ1-2; D possibly corresponds to TRBD1 (5 bases). V was cut by 4 bases and J by 1 base, with 13 bases left in between. Germline values: CDR1 SEHNR, CDR2 FQNEAQ (reference sequence). The CDR3 sequence is 15 residues long. CDR3 region: CASSSSGLFNYGYTF. The CDR3 DNA reads as TGTGCCAGCAGCTCGTCGGGACTCTTTAACTATGGCTACACCTTC.

The rearrangement links TRBV7-8 to TRBJ1-2, with 11 nucleotides matching TRBD1. This CDR3 has 16 amino acids. The V gene's germline CDR1 is SGHVS and CDR2 FQNEAQ. Trimming at V came to 5 bases and at J to 6 bases, leaving 11 bases not matched to a gene. The CDR3 loop reads CASSLQPGQGVHGYTF. For the CDR3, the DNA is TGTGCCAGCAGCCTCCAACCGGGACAGGGGGTGCATGGCTACACCTTC.

The genes are TRBV5-1 and TRBJ2-1; TRBD2 agrees at 8 bases. V lost 0 bases, J lost 9 bases, and 8 bases stayed unmatched. CDR3 length equals 15 residues. Germline loops: CDR1 SGHRS, CDR2 YFSETQ. This CDR3 reads CASSLASGGSGEQFF. Written as DNA, the CDR3 is TGCGCCAGCAGCTTGGCCTCGGGAGGGTCTGGTGAGCAGTTCTTC.

CDR3 sequence reads: CASSFSPGQGGADTQYF. The DNA for the CDR3 is TGCGCCAGCAGCTTTTCCCCGGGACAGGGGGGGGCAGATACGCAGTATTTT. The chain carries TRBV5-1 and TRBJ2-3; TRBD1 matches at 11 bases. The ends lost 2 bases at V and 4 bases at J; junction bases unmatched: 9. Germline CDR1 reads SGHRS; CDR2 reads YFSETQ. The length of the CDR3 is 17 residues.

This chain joins TRBV7-9 and TRBJ1-6, with 7 positions matching TRBD1. CDR3 length: 17 amino acids. Germline loops: CDR1 SEHNR, CDR2 FQNEAQ (reference sequence). The V gene end was trimmed by 1 base and the J gene end by 3 bases; junction bases not matched to a gene: 6. The CDR3 coding sequence is TGTGCCAGCAGCTTAGGACAGGGACGCCGCTATAATTCACCCCTCCACTTT. This codes for CASSLGQGRRYNSPLHF.

The chain uses TRBV28 and TRBJ2-3; 10 bases map to TRBD2. The CDR3 is 17 amino acids. CDR1 is MDHEN and CDR2 is SYDVKM in the germline V gene. With V trimmed by 7 bases and J by 2 bases, 12 bases remained unmatched. The DNA of the CDR3 is TGTGCCAGCACCCTAGGATCTCTAGCGGGAGCCACAGATACGCAGTATTTT. It yields the protein CASTLGSLAGATDTQYF.